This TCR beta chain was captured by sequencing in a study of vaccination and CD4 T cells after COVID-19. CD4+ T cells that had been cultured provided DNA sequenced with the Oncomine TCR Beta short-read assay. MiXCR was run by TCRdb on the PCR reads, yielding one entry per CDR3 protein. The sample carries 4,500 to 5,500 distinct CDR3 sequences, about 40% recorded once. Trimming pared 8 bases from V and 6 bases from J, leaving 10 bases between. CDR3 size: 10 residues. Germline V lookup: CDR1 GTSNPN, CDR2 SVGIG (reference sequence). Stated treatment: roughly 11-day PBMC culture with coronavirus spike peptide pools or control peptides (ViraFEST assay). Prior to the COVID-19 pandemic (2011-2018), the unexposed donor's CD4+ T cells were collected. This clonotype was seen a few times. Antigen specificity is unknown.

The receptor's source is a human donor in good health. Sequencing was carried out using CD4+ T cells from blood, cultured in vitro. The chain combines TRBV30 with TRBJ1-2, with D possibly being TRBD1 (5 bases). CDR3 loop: CARADNGYTF. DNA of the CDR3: TGTGCCCGCGCGGACAATGGCTACACCTTC. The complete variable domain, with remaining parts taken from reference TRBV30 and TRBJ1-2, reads SQTIHQWPATLVQPVGSPLSLECTVEGTSNPNLYWYRQAAGRGLQLLFYSVGIGQISSEVPQNLSASRPQDRQFILSSKKLLLSDSGFYLCARADNGYTFGSGTRLTVV.